A single TCR beta chain is shown here with its context. What it binds is unknown. This sample was included in a study of T-cell memory formation after mild COVID-19. Study as a whole: Most TCR clusters belonged to a single donor.

Each CDR3 protein is one row after TCRdb ran MiXCR on the 5' RACE reads. This sample has 150,000 to 200,000 distinct CDR3 sequences, with more than 14% found just once. Study-wide results and caveats: Detection of some responders pre-infection suggested pre-existing cross-reactive memory T cells participated. While clones contracting from day 15 to 85 were balanced between CD4 and CD8, later expanders leaned CD4+. There was no confirmation that second-wave clones peaking on day 37 were SARS-CoV-2 specific.

CDR3 length: 14 amino acids. The germline V and J ends were trimmed by 7 bases and 5 bases, with 14 bases remaining between them. CDR1 and CDR2 from the germline V gene are KGHDR and SFDVKD. What was sequenced was PBMCs or a T cell subset sorted from them (not recorded which). The receptor was isolated from an adult woman who had mild COVID-19 (a few samples of this study predate the infection). Cell type and time point are not known. The rearrangement uses TRBV24-1 and TRBJ2-1; D may be TRBD2 (6 bases). This chain's CDR3 is CATRGTGSNNEQFF. The CDR3 DNA reads as TGTGCCACCAGGGGAACCGGGAGCAACAATGAGCAGTTCTTC.